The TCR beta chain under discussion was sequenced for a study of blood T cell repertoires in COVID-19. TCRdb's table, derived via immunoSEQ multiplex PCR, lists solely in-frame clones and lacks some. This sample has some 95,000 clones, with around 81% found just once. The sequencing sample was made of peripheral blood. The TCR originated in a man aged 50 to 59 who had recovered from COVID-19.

The CDR3 DNA reads as TGTGCCAGCAGCGCCGGGACAGGCTCCTTTTTCGACAATTCACCCCTCCACTTT. The encoded protein is CASSAGTGSFFDNSPLHF. The rearrangement joins TRBV7-2 to TRBJ1-6; 8 bases match TRBD1. This CDR3 region has 18 residues. Unmatched junction bases numbered 16, after V lost 5 bases and J lost 7 bases. In germline, CDR1 is SGHTA, CDR2 FQGNSA.